A single T cell receptor beta chain is shown here with its context. Its antigen remains unknown. PCR was performed using 60 Vbeta and 13 Jbeta primers. Method: immunoSEQ multiplex PCR; TCRdb's copy keeps in-frame clones and lacks some. The data show approximately 160,000 clones, 80% seen once. This sample is drawn from a study of cytomegalovirus exposure and HLA in healthy donors. Study-wide points: According to the study, some 160 TCR beta chains were cytomegalovirus-associated. CMV serostatus alone was available as immune exposure information.

CDR1 and CDR2 (germline): MNHNY, SVGAGI (reference sequence). V gave up 8 bases and J gave up 4 bases, with 14 bases separating them. CDR3 length: 14 amino acids. The sequenced sample consisted of PBMCs. The sequence was collected from a woman aged 50 to 60 in good health and CMV-seropositive. The chain uses TRBV6-6 and TRBJ2-2, with a possible D match to TRBD2 (6 bases). The CDR3 reads CASSGGLGTGELFF. The CDR3 DNA reads as TGTGCCAGCTCCGGGGGTCTCGGCACCGGGGAGCTGTTTTTT.